Only a few counts were recorded for the clone carrying this T cell receptor (beta chain). Germline values: CDR1 DFQATT, CDR2 SNEGSKA (reference sequence). V was shortened by 2 bases and J by 0 bases, with 13 bases between the two germline ends. This CDR3 comprises 15 residues. The entry originates in a study of blood T cells in healthy people across ages. Whole-study context: Per every two T cells, about one barcoded beta molecule was captured by template switching.

Alongside a J-beta primer mix, a sample-barcoded 5' primer served in a second PCR lasting about 6 to 12 cycles. In TCRdb, the 5' RACE reads were re-called with MiXCR into one record per CDR3 protein. This table holds about 680,000 distinct CDR3 sequences, around 48% found once. The specimen was blood. This clonotype was obtained from a woman in her sixties in good health. The V and J genes are TRBV20-1 and TRBJ1-1; maybe TRBD1 (6 bases). CDR3 amino acids: CSARKTGVLNTEAFF. As DNA, the CDR3 is TGCAGTGCTAGAAAGACAGGCGTTTTGAACACTGAAGCTTTCTTT.